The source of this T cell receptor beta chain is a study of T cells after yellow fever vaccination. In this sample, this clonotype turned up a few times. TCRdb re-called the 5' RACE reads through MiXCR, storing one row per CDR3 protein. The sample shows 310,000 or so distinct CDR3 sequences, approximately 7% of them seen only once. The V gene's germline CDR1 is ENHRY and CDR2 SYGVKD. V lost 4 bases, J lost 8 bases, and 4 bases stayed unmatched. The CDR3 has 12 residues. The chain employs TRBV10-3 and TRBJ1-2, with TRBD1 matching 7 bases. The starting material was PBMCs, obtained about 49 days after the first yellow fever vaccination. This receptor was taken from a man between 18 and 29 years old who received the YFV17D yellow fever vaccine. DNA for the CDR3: TGTGCCATCAGTGGACAGGGCCACGGCTACACCTTC. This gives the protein CAISGQGHGYTF.